Given below is one T cell receptor beta chain in context. The data derive from a study of cytomegalovirus exposure and HLA in healthy donors. V was pared by 2 bases and J by 1 base, with 3 bases of the junction left unmatched. Looked up from germline, CDR1 is MGHDK and CDR2 is SYGVNS. The CDR3 extends over 15 amino acids. Primers included in the PCR were 60 Vbeta and 13 Jbeta primers. The table came from immunoSEQ multiplex PCR; TCRdb's copy has only in-frame clones and leaves some out. The data show approximately 140,000 clones, with roughly 83% seen just once and roughly 3.4% held by the top ten. The clonotype was recovered from a human donor in good health. Sequenced input: PBMCs. The chain joins TRBV25-1 to TRBJ2-3; 7 positions agree with TRBD2. The CDR3 coding sequence is TGTGCCAGCAGTGAACGGCTAGCGGGCACAGATACGCAGTATTTT. Amino acids: CASSERLAGTDTQYF. Combining the CDR3 with reference TRBV25-1 and TRBJ2-3 gives the whole variable domain EADIYQTPRYLVIGTGKKITLECSQTMGHDKMYWYQQDPGMELHLIHYSYGVNSTEKGDLSSESTVSRIRTEHFPLTLESARPSHTSQYLCASSERLAGTDTQYFGPGTRLTVL.